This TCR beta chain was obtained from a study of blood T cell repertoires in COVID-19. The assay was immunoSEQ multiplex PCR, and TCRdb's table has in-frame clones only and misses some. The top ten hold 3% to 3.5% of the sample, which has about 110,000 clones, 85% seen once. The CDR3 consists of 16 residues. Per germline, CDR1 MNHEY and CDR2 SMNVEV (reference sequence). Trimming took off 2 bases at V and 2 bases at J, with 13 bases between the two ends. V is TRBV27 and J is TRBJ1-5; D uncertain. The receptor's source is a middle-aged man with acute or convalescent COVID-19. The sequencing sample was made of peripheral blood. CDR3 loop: CASSLPRGGGNQPQHF. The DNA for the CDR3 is TGTGCCAGCAGTTTACCGCGTGGAGGAGGCAATCAGCCCCAGCATTTT.